This entry concerns a single T cell receptor (beta chain). Its matching antigen is unknown. Here immunoSEQ multiplex PCR was the method, and the copy in TCRdb shows in-frame clones only, minus some. The sample records 150,000 to 200,000 clones, less than 90% being singletons. The data derive from a study of cytomegalovirus exposure and HLA in healthy donors. Study findings and constraints: Published work reported that the classifier diagnosed cytomegalovirus status with high specificity and sensitivity.

Sequenced input: PBMCs. The TCR originated in a man aged 30 to 45 in good health and CMV-seropositive.

CDR3 loop: CASSSNTGELFF. CDR3 coding DNA: TGTGCCAGCAGCTCTAACACCGGGGAGCTGTTTTTT. The V and J genes are TRBV13 and TRBJ2-2; D remains unclear. From germline, CDR1 is PRHDT and CDR2 FYEKMQ (reference sequence). V shed 4 bases and J shed 2 bases, with 2 bases lying between them. The CDR3 loop spans 12 amino acids.